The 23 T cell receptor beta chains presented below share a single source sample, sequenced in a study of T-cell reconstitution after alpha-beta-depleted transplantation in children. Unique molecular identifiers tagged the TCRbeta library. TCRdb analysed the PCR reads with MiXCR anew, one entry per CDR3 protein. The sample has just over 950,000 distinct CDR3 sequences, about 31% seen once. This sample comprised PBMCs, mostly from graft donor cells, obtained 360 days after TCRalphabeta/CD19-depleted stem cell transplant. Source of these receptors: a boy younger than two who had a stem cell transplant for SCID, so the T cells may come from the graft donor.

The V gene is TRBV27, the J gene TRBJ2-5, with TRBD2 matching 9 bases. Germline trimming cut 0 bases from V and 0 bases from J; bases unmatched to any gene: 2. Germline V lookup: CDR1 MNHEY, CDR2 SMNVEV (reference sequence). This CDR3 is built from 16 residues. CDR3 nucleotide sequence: TGTGCCAGCAGTTTATCGGCGGGGGGGTACCAAGAGACCCAGTACTTC. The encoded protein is CASSLSAGGYQETQYF.

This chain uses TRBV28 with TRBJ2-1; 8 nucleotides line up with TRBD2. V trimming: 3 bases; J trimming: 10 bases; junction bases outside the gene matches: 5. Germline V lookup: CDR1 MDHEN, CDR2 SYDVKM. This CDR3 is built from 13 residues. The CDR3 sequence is CASSFRGGKEQFF. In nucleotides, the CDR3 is TGTGCCAGCAGTTTTCGGGGGGGCAAAGAGCAGTTCTTC.

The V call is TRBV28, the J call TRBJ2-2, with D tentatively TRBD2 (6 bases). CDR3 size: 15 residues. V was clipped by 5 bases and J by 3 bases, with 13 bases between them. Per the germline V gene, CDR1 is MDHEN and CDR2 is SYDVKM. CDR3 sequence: CASSPLAKDTGELFF. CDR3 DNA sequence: TGTGCCAGCAGTCCCCTAGCGAAGGACACCGGGGAGCTGTTTTTT.

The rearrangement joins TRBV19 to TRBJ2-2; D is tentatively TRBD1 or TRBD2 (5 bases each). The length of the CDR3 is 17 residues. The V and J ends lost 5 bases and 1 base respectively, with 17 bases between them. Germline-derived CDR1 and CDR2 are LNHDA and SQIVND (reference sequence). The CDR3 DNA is TGTGCCAGTAGTGCCCCAGGGAGCGGTCGGAACACCGGGGAGCTGTTTTTT. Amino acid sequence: CASSAPGSGRNTGELFF.

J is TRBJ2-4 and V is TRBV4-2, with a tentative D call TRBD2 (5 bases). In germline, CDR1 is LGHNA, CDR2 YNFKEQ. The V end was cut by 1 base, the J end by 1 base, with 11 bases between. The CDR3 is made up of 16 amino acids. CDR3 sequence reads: CASSQGTQWAKNIQYF. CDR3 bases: TGTGCCAGCAGCCAAGGGACTCAGTGGGCCAAAAACATTCAGTACTTC.

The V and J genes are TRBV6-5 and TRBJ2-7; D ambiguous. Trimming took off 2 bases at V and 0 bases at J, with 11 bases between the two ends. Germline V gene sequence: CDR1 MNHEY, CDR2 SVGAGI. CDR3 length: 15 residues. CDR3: CASSYHGSSSYEQYF. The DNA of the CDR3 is TGTGCCAGCAGTTACCATGGATCCTCCTCCTACGAGCAGTACTTC.

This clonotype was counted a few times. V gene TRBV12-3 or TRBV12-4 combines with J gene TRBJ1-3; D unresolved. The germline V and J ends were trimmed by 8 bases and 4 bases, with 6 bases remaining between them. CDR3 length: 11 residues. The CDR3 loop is CASVLGNTIYF. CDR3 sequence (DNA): TGTGCCAGCGTCTTGGGAAACACCATATATTTT.

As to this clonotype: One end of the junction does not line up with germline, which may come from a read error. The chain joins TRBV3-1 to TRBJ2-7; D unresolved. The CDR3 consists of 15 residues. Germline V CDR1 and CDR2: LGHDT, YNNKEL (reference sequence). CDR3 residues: CATSLRMGSSYEQYF. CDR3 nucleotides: TGTGCCACCAGCCTAAGGATGGGCAGCTCCTACGAGCAGTACTTC.

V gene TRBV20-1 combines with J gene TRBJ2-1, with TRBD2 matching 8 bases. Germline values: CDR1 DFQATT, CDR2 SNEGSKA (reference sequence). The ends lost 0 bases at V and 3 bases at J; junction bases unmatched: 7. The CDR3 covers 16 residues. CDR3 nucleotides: TGCAGTGCTAGAGATATCGGGGGGGCCGACTACAATGAGCAGTTCTTC. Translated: CSARDIGGADYNEQFF.

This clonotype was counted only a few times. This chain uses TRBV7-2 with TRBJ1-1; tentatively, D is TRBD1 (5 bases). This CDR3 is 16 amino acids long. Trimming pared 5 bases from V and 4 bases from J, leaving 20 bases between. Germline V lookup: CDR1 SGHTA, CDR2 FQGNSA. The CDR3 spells CASSARDGEGSTEAFF. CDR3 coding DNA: TGTGCCAGCAGCGCCCGGGACGGTGAGGGGTCCACTGAAGCTTTCTTT. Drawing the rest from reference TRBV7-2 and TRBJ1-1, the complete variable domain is GAGVSQSPSNKVTEKGKDVELRCDPISGHTALYWYRQSLGQGLEFLIYFQGNSAPDKSGLPSDRFSAERTGGSVSTLTIQRTQQEDSAVYLCASSARDGEGSTEAFFGQGTRLTVV.

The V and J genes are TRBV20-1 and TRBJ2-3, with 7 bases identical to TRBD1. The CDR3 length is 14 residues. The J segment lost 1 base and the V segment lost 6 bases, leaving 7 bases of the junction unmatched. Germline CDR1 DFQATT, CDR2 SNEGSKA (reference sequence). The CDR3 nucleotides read TGCAGTGCAGGACAGGACCTCCGCACAGATACGCAGTATTTT. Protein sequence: CSAGQDLRTDTQYF.

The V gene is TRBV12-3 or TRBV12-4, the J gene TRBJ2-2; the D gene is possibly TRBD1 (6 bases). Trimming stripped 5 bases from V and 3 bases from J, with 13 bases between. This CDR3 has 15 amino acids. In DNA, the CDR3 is TGTGCCAGCAGTAGGTCGACAGGATACACCGGGGAGCTGTTTTTT. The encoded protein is CASSRSTGYTGELFF.

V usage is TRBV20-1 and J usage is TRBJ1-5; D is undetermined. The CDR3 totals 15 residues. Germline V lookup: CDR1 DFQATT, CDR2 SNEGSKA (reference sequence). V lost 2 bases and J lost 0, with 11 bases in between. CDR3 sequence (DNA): TGCAGTGCTAGACAGATTTTTAGTAGCAATCAGCCCCAGCATTTT. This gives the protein CSARQIFSSNQPQHF.

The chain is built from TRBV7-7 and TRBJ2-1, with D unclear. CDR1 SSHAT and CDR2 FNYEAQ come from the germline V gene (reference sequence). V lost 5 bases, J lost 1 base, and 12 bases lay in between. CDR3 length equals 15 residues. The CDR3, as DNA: TGTGCCAGCAGCCAAGGGCAACAGTCCTACAATGAGCAGTTCTTC. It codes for CASSQGQQSYNEQFF. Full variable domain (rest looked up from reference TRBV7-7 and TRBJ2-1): GAGVSQSPRYKVTKRGQDVTLRCDPISSHATLYWYQQALGQGPEFLTYFNYEAQPDKSGLPSDRFSAERPEGSISTLTIQRTEQRDSAMYRCASSQGQQSYNEQFFGPGTRLTVL.

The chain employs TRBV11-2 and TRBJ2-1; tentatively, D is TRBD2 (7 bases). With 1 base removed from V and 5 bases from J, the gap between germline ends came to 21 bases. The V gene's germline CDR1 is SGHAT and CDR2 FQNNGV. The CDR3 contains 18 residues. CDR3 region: CASSLGGRVQGVHNEQFF. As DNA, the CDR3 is TGTGCCAGCAGCTTAGGTGGGAGGGTACAGGGAGTCCACAATGAGCAGTTCTTC.

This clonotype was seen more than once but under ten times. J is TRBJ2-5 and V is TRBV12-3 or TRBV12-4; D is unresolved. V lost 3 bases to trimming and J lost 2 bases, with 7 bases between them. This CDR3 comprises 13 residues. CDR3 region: CASSFVMQETQYF. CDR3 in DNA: TGTGCCAGCAGTTTTGTAATGCAAGAGACCCAGTACTTC.

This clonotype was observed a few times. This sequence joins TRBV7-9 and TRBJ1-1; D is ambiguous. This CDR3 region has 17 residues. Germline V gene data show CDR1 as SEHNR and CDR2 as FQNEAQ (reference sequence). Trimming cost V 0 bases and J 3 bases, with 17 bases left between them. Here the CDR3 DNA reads TGTGCCAGCAGCTTAGCGGGTTATAGGGAGGGTGACACTGAAGCTTTCTTT. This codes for CASSLAGYREGDTEAFF.

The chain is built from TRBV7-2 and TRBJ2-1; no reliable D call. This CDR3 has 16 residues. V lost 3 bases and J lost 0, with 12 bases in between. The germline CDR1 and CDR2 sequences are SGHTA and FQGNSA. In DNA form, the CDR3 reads TGTGCCAGCAGCTTTTTTGGTCTGTACTCCTACAATGAGCAGTTCTTC. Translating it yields CASSFFGLYSYNEQFF.

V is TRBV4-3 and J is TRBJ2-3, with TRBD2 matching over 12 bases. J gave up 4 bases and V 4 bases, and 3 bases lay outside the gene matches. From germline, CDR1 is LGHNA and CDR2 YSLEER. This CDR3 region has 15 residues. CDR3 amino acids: CASSRLAGVADTQYF. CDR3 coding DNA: TGCGCCAGCAGCCGACTAGCGGGGGTTGCAGATACGCAGTATTTT.

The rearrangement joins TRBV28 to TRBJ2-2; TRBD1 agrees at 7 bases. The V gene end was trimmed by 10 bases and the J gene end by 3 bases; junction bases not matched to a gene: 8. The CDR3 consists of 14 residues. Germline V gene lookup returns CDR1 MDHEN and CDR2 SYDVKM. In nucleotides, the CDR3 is TGTGCCACCCAAACAGGGGCGGACACCGGGGAGCTGTTTTTT. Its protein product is CATQTGADTGELFF.

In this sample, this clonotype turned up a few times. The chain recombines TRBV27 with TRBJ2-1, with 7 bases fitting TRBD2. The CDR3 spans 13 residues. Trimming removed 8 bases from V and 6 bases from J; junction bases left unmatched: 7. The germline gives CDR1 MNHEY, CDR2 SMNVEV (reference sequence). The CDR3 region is CASARGVFNEQFF. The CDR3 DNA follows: TGTGCCAGCGCTCGGGGGGTATTCAATGAGCAGTTCTTC.

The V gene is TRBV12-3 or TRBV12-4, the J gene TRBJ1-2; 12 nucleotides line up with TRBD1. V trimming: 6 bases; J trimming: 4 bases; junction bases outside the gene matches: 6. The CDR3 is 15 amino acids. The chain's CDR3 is CASRGQGAWSYGYTF. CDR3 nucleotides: TGTGCCAGCAGGGGACAGGGGGCTTGGAGCTATGGCTACACCTTC.

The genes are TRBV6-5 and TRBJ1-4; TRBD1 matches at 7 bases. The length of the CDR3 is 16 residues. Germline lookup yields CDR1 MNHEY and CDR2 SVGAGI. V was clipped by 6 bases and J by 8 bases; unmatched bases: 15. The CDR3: CASSYGSGGSGEKLFF. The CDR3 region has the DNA TGTGCCAGCAGCTACGGGTCAGGGGGATCGGGCGAAAAACTGTTTTTT.